The source of this T cell receptor beta chain is a study of blood T cell repertoires in COVID-19. Turning to the study itself: Sample material is recorded as cDNA or gDNA derived from T cells, B-cell-depleted T cells, or PBMCs.

In the original processing: Reference gene primer amplification in the assay estimated nucleated cell counts. The method was immunoSEQ multiplex PCR; TCRdb's version includes in-frame clones alone and lacks a portion of them. V and J calls and clone size are as listed in that table; D and trimming were resolved from the DNA. The table records approximately 500,000 clones, 70% to 90% of them present only once. The Seattle patients, enrolled during active infection, were followed longitudinally. The germline V gene has CDR1 KGHDR and CDR2 SFDVKD. This CDR3 is built from 18 residues. The J segment lost 4 bases and the V segment lost 2 bases, leaving 9 bases of the junction unmatched.

V usage is TRBV24-1 and J usage is TRBJ2-1; 11 positions match TRBD1. The material sequenced was peripheral blood. This clonotype was obtained from a woman aged 45-65 years with COVID-19, enrolled during active disease. The CDR3 reads CATSDSLPDRGLYNEQFF. The CDR3 nucleotides are TGTGCCACCAGTGATTCCCTCCCGGACAGGGGGCTATACAATGAGCAGTTCTTC.